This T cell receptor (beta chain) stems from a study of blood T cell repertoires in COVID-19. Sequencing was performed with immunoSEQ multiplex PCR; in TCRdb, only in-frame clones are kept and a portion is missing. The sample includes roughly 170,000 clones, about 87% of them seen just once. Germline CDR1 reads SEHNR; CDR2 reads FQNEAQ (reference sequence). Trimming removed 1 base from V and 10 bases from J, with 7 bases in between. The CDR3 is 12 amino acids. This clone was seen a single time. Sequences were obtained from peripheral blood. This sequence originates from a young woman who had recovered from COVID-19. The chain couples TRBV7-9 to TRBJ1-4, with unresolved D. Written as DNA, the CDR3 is TGTGCCAGCAGCTTAGATCGTCGAAAACTGTTTTTT. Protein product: CASSLDRRKLFF.